Shown below are 28 T cell receptor beta chains from a single sample sequenced in a study of T cell responses to AZD1222 COVID-19 vaccine. Here immunoSEQ multiplex PCR was the method, and the copy in TCRdb shows in-frame clones only, minus some. The data contain 80,000 or so clones, 65% to 80% of them seen just once; the ten biggest clones take up about 25%. Sequencing was performed on peripheral blood, taken 28 days after the second dose of the MenACWY control vaccine. Receptor source: an adult who received the MenACWY meningococcal vaccine as a control.

Points on this clone: The sample has other DNA sequences that encode this CDR3 too. This chain links TRBV9 with TRBJ1-2; D perhaps matches TRBD1 (5 bases). Trimming stripped 0 bases from V and 2 bases from J, with 5 bases between. Germline CDR1 is SGDLS and CDR2 is YYNGEE. The CDR3 is 13 residues long. CDR3 bases: TGTGCCAGCAGCGTAGGGACAAACTATGGCTACACCTTC. Its protein product is CASSVGTNYGYTF.

The chain has TRBV5-1 and TRBJ1-1; D is unresolved. Trimming removed 0 bases from V and 4 bases from J, with 16 bases in between. CDR3 length equals 16 residues. CDR1 is SGHRS, CDR2 YFSETQ, per germline. CDR3 in amino acids: CASSLGTAGVGTEAFF. Written as DNA, the CDR3 is TGCGCCAGCAGCTTGGGGACGGCCGGTGTTGGCACTGAAGCTTTCTTT.

In this sample, this clone turned up once. The chain carries TRBV20-1 and TRBJ1-1; D may be TRBD1 (5 bases). This CDR3 comprises 12 residues. V lost 3 bases and J 8 bases, leaving 13 bases between the germline ends. Looked up from germline, CDR1 is DFQATT and CDR2 is SNEGSKA (reference sequence). CDR3 protein: CSASQGSMEAFF. CDR3 bases: TGCAGTGCTAGTCAGGGCTCGATGGAAGCTTTCTTT.

The rearrangement links TRBV10-3 to TRBJ1-4; perhaps TRBD1 as D (5 bases). Germline assignment: CDR1 ENHRY and CDR2 SYGVKD. The germline V and J ends were trimmed by 0 bases and 3 bases, with 8 bases remaining between them. The CDR3 loop spans 15 amino acids. The CDR3 is CAISESGGPNEKLFF. The CDR3 nucleotides are TGTGCCATCAGTGAGTCGGGGGGACCTAATGAAAAACTGTTTTTT.

This clone was recorded a few times. V usage is TRBV6-5 and J usage is TRBJ2-1, with 7 bases identical to TRBD2. The CDR3 consists of 15 residues. Germline V gene data show CDR1 as MNHEY and CDR2 as SVGAGI. J lost 6 bases, V lost 4 bases, and 9 bases had no gene match. The CDR3 nucleotides are TGTGCCAGCAGTTTATTCAGCGGGACGGGCAATGAGCAGTTCTTC. Its protein product is CASSLFSGTGNEQFF.

This chain links TRBV6-6 with TRBJ1-2, with 10 nucleotides matching TRBD1. CDR3 length equals 15 residues. The V and J ends lost 0 bases and 6 bases, in that order; junction bases with no gene match: 4. CDR1 and CDR2 from the germline V gene are MNHNY and SVGAGI (reference sequence). CDR3 bases: TGTGCCAGCAGTTACTCCCCGACAGGGGGCAATGGCTACACCTTC. This codes for CASSYSPTGGNGYTF.

J is TRBJ2-1 and V is TRBV6-1; D is ambiguous. The V end was cut by 3 bases, the J end by 9 bases, with 12 bases between. From germline, CDR1 is MNHNS and CDR2 SASEGT. The CDR3 loop spans 13 amino acids. CDR3 coding DNA: TGTGCCAGCAGTGAGTCACGGTGGGGTGAGCAGTTCTTC. This gives the protein CASSESRWGEQFF.

This chain connects TRBV11-2 to TRBJ1-3; D is possibly TRBD1 (6 bases). Germline CDR1 is SGHAT and CDR2 is FQNNGV. V was pared by 0 bases and J by 2 bases, with 14 bases between. CDR3 length: 17 residues. CDR3 amino acids: CASSLDPSGAAGNTIYF. The CDR3 DNA is TGTGCCAGCAGCTTAGATCCCTCAGGGGCCGCTGGAAACACCATATATTTT.

This clone was seen only once. V is TRBV28 and J is TRBJ1-5; D gene uncertain. This CDR3 region has 13 residues. Germline V lookup: CDR1 MDHEN, CDR2 SYDVKM. V was pared by 4 bases and J by 0 bases, with 4 bases between. CDR3 amino acids: CASSSNSNQPQHF. The CDR3 DNA is TGTGCCAGCAGTTCTAATAGCAATCAGCCCCAGCATTTT.

Concerning this clone itself: Given a much more abundant clone one base away, this may be a read error. The chain carries TRBV5-6 and TRBJ2-2, with D uncertain. Germline-derived CDR1 and CDR2 are SGHDT and YYEEEE. This CDR3 is 11 amino acids long. Trimming cost V 4 bases and J 3 bases, with 1 base left between them. The CDR3 protein is CASSHTGELFF. Written as DNA, the CDR3 is TGTGCCAGCAGCCACACCGGGGAGCTGTTTTTT.

The chain recombines TRBV5-1 with TRBJ2-2; a weak D match, TRBD2 (5 bases). The V gene's germline CDR1 is SGHRS and CDR2 YFSETQ. This CDR3 contains 15 residues. The V end was cut by 1 base, the J end by 7 bases, with 14 bases between. In DNA, the CDR3 is TGCGCCAGCAGCTTGAGAGGGAACGAGATCGGGGAGCTGTTTTTT. Its protein is CASSLRGNEIGELFF.

The chain joins TRBV19 to TRBJ2-1, with D perhaps matching TRBD2 (5 bases). The CDR3 spans 13 residues. CDR1 is LNHDA, CDR2 SQIVND, per germline (reference sequence). V lost 3 bases and J 7 bases, leaving 10 bases between the germline ends. The DNA for the CDR3 is TGTGCCAGTAGTATGGGGAGAGGGAATGAGCAGTTCTTC. Amino acid sequence: CASSMGRGNEQFF.

This chain connects TRBV9 to TRBJ1-3, with D perhaps matching TRBD1 (5 bases). The germline V gene encodes CDR1 SGDLS and CDR2 YYNGEE. The CDR3 is made up of 15 amino acids. The germline V and J ends were trimmed by 2 bases and 0 bases, with 9 bases remaining between them. The CDR3 sequence: CASSVAGSSGNTIYF. CDR3 nucleotide sequence: TGTGCCAGCAGCGTCGCAGGGAGCTCTGGAAACACCATATATTTT.

V gene TRBV2 combines with J gene TRBJ1-1; D not resolved. The CDR3 contains 10 residues. Between the trimmed V and J ends, which lost 9 bases and 10 bases, there was a span of 12 bases. The V gene's germline CDR1 is SNHLY and CDR2 FYNNEI. CDR3 sequence reads: CASQLEGAFF. CDR3 DNA: TGTGCCAGTCAGTTGGAGGGAGCTTTCTTT.

The J gene is TRBJ1-1, the V gene TRBV2, with D unclear. From germline, CDR1 is SNHLY and CDR2 FYNNEI. V lost 10 bases, J lost 1 base, and 4 bases lay in between. The CDR3 sequence is 10 residues long. In DNA, the CDR3 is TGTGCCACCACGAACACTGAAGCTTTCTTT. Translated: CATTNTEAFF.

V usage is TRBV9 and J usage is TRBJ1-2; D might be TRBD1 (5 bases). V was pared by 0 bases and J by 11 bases, with 17 bases between. Germline CDR1 SGDLS, CDR2 YYNGEE. The CDR3 loop spans 14 amino acids. Written as DNA, the CDR3 is TGTGCCAGCAGCGTAGCGGCAGGGTCCTTTGGATACACCTTC. It translates to CASSVAAGSFGYTF.

The V call is TRBV5-1, the J call TRBJ2-7, with D possibly TRBD2 on 6 matching bases. The CDR3 is 15 amino acids. Germline-derived CDR1 and CDR2 are SGHRS and YFSETQ. The V gene lost 4 bases and the J gene lost 0 bases, with 14 bases spanning the gap. This chain's CDR3 is CASSRARSGSYEQYF. As DNA, the CDR3 is TGCGCCAGCAGCCGAGCCCGTAGCGGCTCCTACGAGCAGTACTTC.

V usage is TRBV6-5 and J usage is TRBJ1-3; maybe TRBD1 (5 bases). CDR1 MNHEY and CDR2 SVGAGI come from the germline V gene. The CDR3 totals 14 residues. Trimming left V 7 bases short and J 4 bases short, with 14 bases between. This CDR3 reads CASKGRGPGNTIYF. The CDR3, as DNA: TGTGCCAGCAAGGGCCGGGGCCCAGGAAACACCATATATTTT.

The chain recombines TRBV14 with TRBJ1-1; maybe TRBD1 (6 bases). The CDR3 has 12 residues. Trimming left V 3 bases short and J 10 bases short, with 12 bases between. Looked up from germline, CDR1 is SGHDN and CDR2 is FVKESK. CDR3: CASSQRGGGAFF. CDR3 sequence (DNA): TGTGCCAGCAGCCAGAGGGGAGGGGGAGCTTTCTTT. The whole variable domain, filled in from reference TRBV14 and TRBJ1-1, reads EAGVTQFPSHSVIEKGQTVTLRCDPISGHDNLYWYRRVMGKEIKFLLHFVKESKQDESGMPNNRFLAERTGGTYSTLKVQPAELEDSGVYFCASSQRGGGAFFGQGTRLTVV.

This chain joins TRBV10-3 and TRBJ2-3; maybe TRBD1 (6 bases). CDR1 and CDR2 (germline): ENHRY, SYGVKD. The V and J ends lost 2 bases and 3 bases respectively, with 9 bases between them. The CDR3 is 14 residues long. In nucleotides, the CDR3 is TGTGCCATCAGTGAGGAAACAGGGACAGATACGCAGTATTTT. Translated, it gives CAISEETGTDTQYF.

The CDR3 DNA sequence: TGTGCCAGCAGCCAAACCTCCCGAGGCCCGATACTTAACACCGGGGAGCTGTTTTTT. This encodes CASSQTSRGPILNTGELFF. The J gene is TRBJ2-2, the V gene TRBV4-2, with no clear D. CDR3 length: 19 residues. Trimming removed 2 bases from V and 2 bases from J, with 21 bases in between. The germline V gene encodes CDR1 LGHNA and CDR2 YNFKEQ.

The V call is TRBV18, the J call TRBJ1-4; TRBD1 is a possible D gene (5 bases). Deletions cut 0 bases from V and 8 bases from J, with 13 bases between. The CDR3 is 15 amino acids. Germline CDR1 and CDR2: KGHSH and LQKENI. The CDR3 DNA is TGTGCCAGCTCACCACCGAATGGGGCCGGGGAAAAACTGTTTTTT. Amino acids: CASSPPNGAGEKLFF. Looking up the rest from reference TRBV18 and TRBJ1-4 gives the full variable domain: NAGVMQNPRHLVRRRGQEARLRCSPMKGHSHVYWYRQLPEEGLKFMVYLQKENIIDESGMPKERFSAEFPKEGPSILRIQQVVRGDSAAYFCASSPPNGAGEKLFFGSGTQLSVL.

The chain has TRBV4-1 and TRBJ2-1; the match to TRBD2 covers 8 bases. The CDR3 is 16 amino acids. The germline V gene encodes CDR1 MGHRA and CDR2 YSYEKL. J was trimmed by 5 bases and V by 5 bases; bases with no gene match: 11. CDR3 DNA: TGCGCCAGCAGCTCCTTAGCGGGGCCCAATAACAATGAGCAGTTCTTC. This sequence encodes CASSSLAGPNNNEQFF.

The V gene is TRBV18, the J gene TRBJ2-7, with D possibly matching TRBD1 (5 bases). V was clipped by 2 bases and J by 6 bases, with 14 bases between them. Germline CDR1 and CDR2: KGHSH and LQKENI. The CDR3 extends over 14 amino acids. The CDR3 protein is CASSPGAKRAEQYF. The CDR3 coding sequence is TGTGCCAGCTCACCAGGGGCCAAGAGAGCCGAGCAGTACTTC.

This clone has only one observation. The V and J genes are TRBV6-5 and TRBJ2-5; D is possibly TRBD2 (5 bases). Germline CDR1 is MNHEY and CDR2 is SVGAGI. This CDR3 is built from 12 residues. The CDR3 region is CASGRDQETQYF. The DNA of the CDR3 is TGTGCGAGTGGGCGGGACCAAGAGACCCAGTACTTC.

In the case of this clone: At one of its ends the junction is not consistent with the germline gene, which may arise from a read error. The chain joins TRBV6-1 to TRBJ1-2; D is uncertain. CDR1 and CDR2 from the germline V gene are MNHNS and SASEGT. The CDR3 spans 14 residues. The CDR3 region is CASSEGPANYGYTF. For the CDR3, the DNA is TGTGCCAGCAGCGAAGGACCTGCTAACTATGGCTACACCTTC.

This chain uses TRBV11-3 with TRBJ1-4; no reliable D call. V lost 2 bases, J lost 4 bases, and 11 bases lay in between. Germline-derived CDR1 and CDR2 are SGHNT and YENEEA. This CDR3 comprises 15 residues. The CDR3: CASSLPPRLNEKLFF. The CDR3 nucleotides are TGTGCCAGCAGCTTACCCCCCCGGCTTAATGAAAAACTGTTTTTT.

The CDR3 spells CAIRKVGQGRGYTF. CDR3 in DNA: TGTGCCATCAGAAAAGTTGGACAGGGCCGTGGCTACACCTTC. The V and J genes are TRBV10-3 and TRBJ1-2; 8 nucleotides agree with TRBD1. The CDR3 runs 14 residues. Germline V lookup: CDR1 ENHRY, CDR2 SYGVKD. V was clipped by 6 bases and J by 7 bases; unmatched bases: 10.